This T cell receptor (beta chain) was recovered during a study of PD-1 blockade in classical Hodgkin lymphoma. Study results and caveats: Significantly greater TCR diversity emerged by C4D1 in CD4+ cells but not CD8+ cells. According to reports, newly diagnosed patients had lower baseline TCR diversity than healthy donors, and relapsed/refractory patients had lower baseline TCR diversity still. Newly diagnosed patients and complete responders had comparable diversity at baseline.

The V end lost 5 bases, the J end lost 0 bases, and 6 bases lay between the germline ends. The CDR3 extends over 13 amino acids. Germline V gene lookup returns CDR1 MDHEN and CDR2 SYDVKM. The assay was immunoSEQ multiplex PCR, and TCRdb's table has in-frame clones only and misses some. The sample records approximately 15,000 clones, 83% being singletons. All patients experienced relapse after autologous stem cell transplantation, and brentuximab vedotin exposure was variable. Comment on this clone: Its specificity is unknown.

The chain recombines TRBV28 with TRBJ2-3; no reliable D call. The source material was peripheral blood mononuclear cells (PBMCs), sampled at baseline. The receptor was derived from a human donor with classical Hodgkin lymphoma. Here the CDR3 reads CASSSPSTDTQYF. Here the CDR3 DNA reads TGTGCCAGCAGTAGCCCTAGCACAGATACGCAGTATTTT.